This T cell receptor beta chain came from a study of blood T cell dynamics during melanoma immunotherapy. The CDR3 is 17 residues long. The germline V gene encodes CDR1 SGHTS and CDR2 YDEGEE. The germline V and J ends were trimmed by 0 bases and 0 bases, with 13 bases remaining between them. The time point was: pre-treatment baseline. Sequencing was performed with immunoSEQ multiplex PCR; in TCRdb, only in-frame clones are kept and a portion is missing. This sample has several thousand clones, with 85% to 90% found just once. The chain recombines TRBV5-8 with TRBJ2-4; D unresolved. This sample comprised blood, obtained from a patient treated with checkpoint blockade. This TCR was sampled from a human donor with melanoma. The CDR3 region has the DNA TGTGCCAGCAGCTTGGGACCAGGCGGCCTAGCCAAAAACATTCAGTACTTC. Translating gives CASSLGPGGLAKNIQYF.